One and the same sample provided the 14 T cell receptor beta chains below, sequenced in a study of shared clonotypes between healthy human individuals. Terminally differentiated effector memory CD45RA+ cells were excluded by CCR7 positive selection of CD45RO-negative cells. This table comes from immunoSEQ multiplex PCR, and its TCRdb copy is limited to in-frame clones, with some not included. The sample carries 2 million or so clones, approximately 95% recorded once. Sequencing was performed on naive CD8+ T cells sorted from blood. These receptors all stem from a man aged 18 to 30 in good health.

The rearrangement joins TRBV11-2 to TRBJ2-5; D tentatively fits TRBD1 or TRBD2 (5 bases each). The CDR3 consists of 17 residues. With 0 bases removed from V and 4 bases from J, the gap between germline ends came to 18 bases. The germline V gene has CDR1 SGHAT and CDR2 FQNNGV. The CDR3 loop is CASSLDLGTPERETQYF. CDR3 nucleotides: TGTGCCAGCAGCTTAGATCTCGGGACCCCGGAGCGAGAGACCCAGTACTTC.

The chain carries TRBV4-1 and TRBJ2-2, with D perhaps TRBD1 (6 bases). Trimming left V 7 bases short and J 2 bases short, with 14 bases between. The CDR3 runs 15 residues. Germline V CDR1 and CDR2: MGHRA, YSYEKL. The CDR3 sequence is CASTHGTFNTGELFF. The CDR3 DNA is TGCGCCAGCACCCATGGGACATTTAACACCGGGGAGCTGTTTTTT.

This clone was seen just once. The chain combines TRBV11-2 with TRBJ2-7; D is unresolved. The CDR3 is made up of 13 amino acids. Germline-derived CDR1 and CDR2 are SGHAT and FQNNGV. The V gene lost 3 bases and the J gene lost 2 bases, with 8 bases spanning the gap. The CDR3 coding sequence is TGTGCCAGCAGCTTGTACAGTCCCTACGAGCAGTACTTC. It specifies CASSLYSPYEQYF.

The rearrangement joins TRBV6-5 to TRBJ2-7, with D hard to call. Germline CDR1 and CDR2: MNHEY and SVGAGI. The ends were cut back, 4 bases at V and 1 base at J, with 11 bases in the middle. CDR3 size: 14 residues. The CDR3 sequence is CASSSNGRSYEQYF. The CDR3 nucleotides are TGTGCCAGCAGTTCGAACGGCAGATCCTACGAGCAGTACTTC.

Concerning this clone itself: The same CDR3 arises from other DNA sequences in this sample as well. This chain uses TRBV27 with TRBJ1-5; D possibly corresponds to TRBD1 (6 bases). CDR1 and CDR2 from the germline V gene are MNHEY and SMNVEV (reference sequence). The CDR3 is made up of 14 amino acids. Trimming stripped 0 bases from V and 4 bases from J, with 7 bases between. Written as DNA, the CDR3 is TGTGCCAGCAGTTTATCAGGGGGTAATCAGCCCCAGCATTTT. Translation: CASSLSGGNQPQHF.

The chain has TRBV6-1 and TRBJ1-2; unclear D gene. V shed 10 bases and J shed 8 bases, with 23 bases lying between them. Germline-derived CDR1 and CDR2 are MNHNS and SASEGT. The CDR3 has 14 residues. CDR3 DNA: TGTGCCACCCCCCTAGAGGCCTCCCAAATGGGCTACACCTTC. It codes for CATPLEASQMGYTF.

The sample holds a few counts of this clone. The CDR3 nucleotides read TGTGCCAGCAGCTCTGGACAGGGGAGAAATTCACCCCTCCACTTT. Translation gives CASSSGQGRNSPLHF. The rearrangement uses TRBV27 and TRBJ1-6, with 9 bases that match TRBD1. The CDR3 loop spans 15 amino acids. Per germline, CDR1 MNHEY and CDR2 SMNVEV (reference sequence). V shed 6 bases, J shed 7 bases, and the junction held 7 bases outside the gene matches.

The V gene is TRBV11-2, the J gene TRBJ2-7, with D perhaps matching TRBD2 (6 bases). CDR1 and CDR2 from the germline V gene are SGHAT and FQNNGV. Trimming took 4 bases from V and 1 from J, leaving 17 bases between them. This CDR3 spans 16 amino acids. CDR3 bases: TGTGCCAGCAGCTCCGAGCGCGGCGGGGAATCCTACGAGCAGTACTTC. This translates into CASSSERGGESYEQYF.

The rearrangement links TRBV6-6 to TRBJ2-1; D is unclear. From germline, CDR1 is MNHNY and CDR2 SVGAGI (reference sequence). Trimming removed 0 bases from V and 8 bases from J, with 11 bases in between. The length of the CDR3 is 14 residues. This CDR3 reads CASSYSSRADEQFF. The CDR3 DNA sequence: TGTGCCAGCAGTTACTCTTCTAGGGCGGATGAGCAGTTCTTC.

This chain joins TRBV5-4 and TRBJ2-5; TRBD2 aligns across 13 bases. After removal of 4 bases from V and 5 bases from J, the junction contained 8 bases not matched to a gene. Germline CDR1 and CDR2: SGHNT and YYREEE (reference sequence). The CDR3 is made up of 16 amino acids. The DNA for the CDR3 is TGTGCCAGCAGCGAAGGACTAGCGGGGGTCTATGAGACCCAGTACTTC. The encoded protein is CASSEGLAGVYETQYF.

The V gene is TRBV28, the J gene TRBJ2-7, with TRBD2 matching over 8 bases. There are 15 residues in the CDR3. Germline loops: CDR1 MDHEN, CDR2 SYDVKM. With 3 bases clipped from V and 5 bases from J, the junction kept 9 bases outside the gene matches. The CDR3 nucleotides read TGTGCCAGCAGTTTTATAACGGGGGGGCCGGACGAGCAGTACTTC. This gives the protein CASSFITGGPDEQYF.

The chain has TRBV4-1 and TRBJ2-3, with 11 bases fitting TRBD1. Unmatched junction bases numbered 4, after V lost 4 bases and J lost 1 base. The CDR3 runs to 16 residues. Germline loops: CDR1 MGHRA, CDR2 YSYEKL. DNA of the CDR3: TGCGCCAGCAGCCCCTGGACAGGGGGCCGCACAGATACGCAGTATTTT. This sequence encodes CASSPWTGGRTDTQYF.

This sequence joins TRBV4-1 and TRBJ2-7; 9 nucleotides line up with TRBD1. The CDR3 runs 16 residues. Germline values: CDR1 MGHRA, CDR2 YSYEKL. With V trimmed by 2 bases and J by 2 bases, 7 bases remained unmatched. The CDR3 nucleotides are TGCGCCAGCAGCCAAATAGGGGGACAGGGAGCCTACGAGCAGTACTTC. Residues: CASSQIGGQGAYEQYF.

The chain links TRBV7-9 to TRBJ2-7; 8 bases map to TRBD1. Germline V lookup: CDR1 SEHNR, CDR2 FQNEAQ (reference sequence). V was pared by 5 bases and J by 0 bases, with 9 bases of the junction left unmatched. The length of the CDR3 is 16 residues. The CDR3 bases are TGTGCCAGCAGCACCGGGACAGGCGTTCCCTCCTACGAGCAGTACTTC. Amino acid sequence: CASSTGTGVPSYEQYF.